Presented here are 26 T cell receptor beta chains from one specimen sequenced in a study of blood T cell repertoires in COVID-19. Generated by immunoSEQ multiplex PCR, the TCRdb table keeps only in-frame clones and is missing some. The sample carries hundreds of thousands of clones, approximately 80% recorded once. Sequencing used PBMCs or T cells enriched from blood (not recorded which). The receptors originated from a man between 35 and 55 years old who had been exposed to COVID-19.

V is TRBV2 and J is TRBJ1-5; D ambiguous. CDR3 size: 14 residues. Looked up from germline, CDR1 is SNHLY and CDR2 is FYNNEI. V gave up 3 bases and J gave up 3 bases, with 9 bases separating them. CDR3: CASSEITANQPQHF. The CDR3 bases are TGTGCCAGCAGTGAGATAACAGCCAATCAGCCCCAGCATTTT.

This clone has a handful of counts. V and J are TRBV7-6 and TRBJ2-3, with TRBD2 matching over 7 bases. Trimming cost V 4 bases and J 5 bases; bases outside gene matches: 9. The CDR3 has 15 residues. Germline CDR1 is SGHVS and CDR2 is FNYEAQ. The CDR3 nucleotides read TGTGCCAGCAGCTCGACTAGCATGAAAGGAGATACGCAGTATTTT. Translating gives CASSSTSMKGDTQYF.

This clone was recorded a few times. The CDR3 is CASSQDPGSNEQFF. DNA of the CDR3: TGTGCCAGCAGCCAAGATCCGGGTAGCAATGAGCAGTTCTTC. The J gene is TRBJ2-1, the V gene TRBV3-1 (or the pseudogene TRBV3-2); no reliable D call. V was pared by 0 bases and J by 6 bases, with 9 bases between. Germline lookup yields CDR1 LGHDT and CDR2 YNNKEL (reference sequence). The CDR3 runs 14 residues.

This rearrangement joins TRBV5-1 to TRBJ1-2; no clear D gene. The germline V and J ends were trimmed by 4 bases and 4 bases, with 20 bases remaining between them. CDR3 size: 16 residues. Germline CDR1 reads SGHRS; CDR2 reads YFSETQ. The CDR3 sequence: CASSKNERVDLYGYTF. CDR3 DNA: TGCGCCAGCAGCAAGAACGAGAGGGTAGACCTCTATGGCTACACCTTC.

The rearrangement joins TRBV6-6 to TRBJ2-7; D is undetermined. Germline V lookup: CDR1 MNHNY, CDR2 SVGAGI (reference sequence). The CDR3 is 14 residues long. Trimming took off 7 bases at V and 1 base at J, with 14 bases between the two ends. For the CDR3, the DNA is TGTGCCAGCACCCCAGAGGAGTATTCCTACGAGCAGTACTTC. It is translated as CASTPEEYSYEQYF.

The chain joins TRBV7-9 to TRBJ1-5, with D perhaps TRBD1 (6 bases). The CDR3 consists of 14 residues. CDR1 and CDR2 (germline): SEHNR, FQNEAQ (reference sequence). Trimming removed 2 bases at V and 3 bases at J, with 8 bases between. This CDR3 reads CASSLRGANQPQHF. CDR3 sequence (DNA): TGTGCCAGCAGCTTACGGGGGGCCAATCAGCCCCAGCATTTT.

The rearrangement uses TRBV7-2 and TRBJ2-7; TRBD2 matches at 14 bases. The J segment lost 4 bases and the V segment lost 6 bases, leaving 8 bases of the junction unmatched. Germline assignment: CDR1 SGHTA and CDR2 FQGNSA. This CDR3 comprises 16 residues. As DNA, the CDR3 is TGTGCCAGCAGGTCTCCGGGACTAGCGGGAGAGTACGAGCAGTACTTC. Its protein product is CASRSPGLAGEYEQYF.

CDR3 protein: CSASRVDGYTF. The DNA of the CDR3 is TGCAGTGCTTCCAGGGTGGATGGCTACACCTTC. The J gene is TRBJ1-2, the V gene TRBV20-1; D perhaps matches TRBD1 (5 bases). The CDR3 has 11 amino acids. V gave up 5 bases and J gave up 6 bases, with 10 bases separating them. The germline gives CDR1 DFQATT, CDR2 SNEGSKA (reference sequence).

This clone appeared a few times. CDR3 bases: TGTGCCAGCTCACGCGCTAACACTGCGGACTCTGGAAACACCATATATTTT. It encodes CASSRANTADSGNTIYF. The gene calls are TRBV18 and TRBJ1-3; no reliable D call. The V end was cut by 4 bases, the J end by 0 bases, with 16 bases between. Germline CDR1 reads KGHSH; CDR2 reads LQKENI. This CDR3 has 17 residues.

The CDR3: CASTEGARATEAFF. The CDR3 DNA follows: TGTGCCAGCACAGAGGGGGCGCGGGCCACTGAAGCTTTCTTT. The J gene is TRBJ1-1, the V gene TRBV2; 7 bases fit TRBD1. Germline V gene data show CDR1 as SNHLY and CDR2 as FYNNEI. V shed 7 bases and J 4 bases; nucleotides not matched to a gene: 9. This CDR3 region has 14 residues.

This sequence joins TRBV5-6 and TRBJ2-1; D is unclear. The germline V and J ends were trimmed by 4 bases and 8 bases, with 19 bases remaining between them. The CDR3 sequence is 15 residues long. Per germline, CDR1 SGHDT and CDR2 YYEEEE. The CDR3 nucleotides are TGTGCCAGCAGCCTGGGCATCCTAGTGGTCGATGAGCAGTTCTTC. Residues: CASSLGILVVDEQFF.

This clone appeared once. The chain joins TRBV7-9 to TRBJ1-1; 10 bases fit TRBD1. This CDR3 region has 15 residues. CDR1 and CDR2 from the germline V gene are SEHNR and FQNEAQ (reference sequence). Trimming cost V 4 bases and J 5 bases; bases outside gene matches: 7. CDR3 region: CASSSPGQGRTEAFF. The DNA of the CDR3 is TGTGCCAGCAGCTCACCGGGACAGGGGAGGACTGAAGCTTTCTTT.

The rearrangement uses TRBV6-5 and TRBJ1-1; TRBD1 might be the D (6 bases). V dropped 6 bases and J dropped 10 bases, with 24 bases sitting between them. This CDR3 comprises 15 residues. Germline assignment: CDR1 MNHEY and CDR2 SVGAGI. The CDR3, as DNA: TGTGCCAGCAGCAGCACAGGACAGCAAAAAGTGGTAGCTTTCTTT. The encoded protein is CASSSTGQQKVVAFF.

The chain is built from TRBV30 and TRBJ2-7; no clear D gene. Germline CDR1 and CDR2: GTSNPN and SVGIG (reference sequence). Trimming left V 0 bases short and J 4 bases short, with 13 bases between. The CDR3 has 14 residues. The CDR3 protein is CAWSVPRLTYEQYF. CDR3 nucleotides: TGTGCCTGGAGTGTACCCCGCCTGACTTACGAGCAGTACTTC.

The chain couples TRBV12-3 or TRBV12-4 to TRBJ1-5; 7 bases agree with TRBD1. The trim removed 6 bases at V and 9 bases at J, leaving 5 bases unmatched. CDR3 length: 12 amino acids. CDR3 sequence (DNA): TGTGCCAGCAGGAGGGGGCCAGGGCCCCAGCATTTT. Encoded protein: CASRRGPGPQHF.

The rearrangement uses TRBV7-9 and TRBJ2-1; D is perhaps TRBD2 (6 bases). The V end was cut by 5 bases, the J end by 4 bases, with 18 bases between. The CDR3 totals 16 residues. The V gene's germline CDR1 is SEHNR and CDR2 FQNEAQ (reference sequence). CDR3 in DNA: TGTGCCAGCAGCCCAATCCGGGGGAAAGGGTACAATGAGCAGTTCTTC. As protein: CASSPIRGKGYNEQFF.

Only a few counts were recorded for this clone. The CDR3 DNA reads as TGCAGCGTTGACGGGGTCCTGAACACCGGGGAGCTGTTTTTT. This gives the protein CSVDGVLNTGELFF. The chain uses TRBV29-1 and TRBJ2-2; possibly TRBD2 for D (5 bases). The CDR3 runs 14 residues. Trimming pared 3 bases from V and 1 base from J, leaving 9 bases between. Germline CDR1 SQVTM, CDR2 ANQGSEA.

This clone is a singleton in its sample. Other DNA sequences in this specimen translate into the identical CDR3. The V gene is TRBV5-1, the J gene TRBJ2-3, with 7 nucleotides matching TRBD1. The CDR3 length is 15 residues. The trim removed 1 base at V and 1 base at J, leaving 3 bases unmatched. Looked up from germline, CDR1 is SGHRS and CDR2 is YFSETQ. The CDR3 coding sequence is TGCGCCAGCAGCTTGAGGGGGCTTGGCACAGATACGCAGTATTTT. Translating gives CASSLRGLGTDTQYF.

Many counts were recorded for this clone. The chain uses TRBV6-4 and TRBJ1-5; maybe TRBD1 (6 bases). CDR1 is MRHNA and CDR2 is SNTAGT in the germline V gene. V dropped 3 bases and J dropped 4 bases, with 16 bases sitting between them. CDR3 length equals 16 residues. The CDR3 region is CASSEGTRIQNQPQHF. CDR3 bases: TGTGCCAGCAGTGAGGGGACACGAATACAAAATCAGCCCCAGCATTTT.

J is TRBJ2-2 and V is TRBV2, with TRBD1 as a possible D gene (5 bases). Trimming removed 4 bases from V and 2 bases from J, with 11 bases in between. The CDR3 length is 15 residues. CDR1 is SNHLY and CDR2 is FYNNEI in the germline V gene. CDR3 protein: CASSVRQGNTGELFF. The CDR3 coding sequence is TGTGCCAGCAGTGTTCGGCAGGGAAACACCGGGGAGCTGTTTTTT.

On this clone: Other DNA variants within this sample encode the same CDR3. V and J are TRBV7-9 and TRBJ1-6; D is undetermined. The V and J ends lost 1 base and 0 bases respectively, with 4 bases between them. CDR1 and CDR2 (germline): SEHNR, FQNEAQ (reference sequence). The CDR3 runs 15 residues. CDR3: CASSLGSSYNSPLHF. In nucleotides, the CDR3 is TGTGCCAGCAGCTTAGGGAGCTCCTATAATTCACCCCTCCACTTT.

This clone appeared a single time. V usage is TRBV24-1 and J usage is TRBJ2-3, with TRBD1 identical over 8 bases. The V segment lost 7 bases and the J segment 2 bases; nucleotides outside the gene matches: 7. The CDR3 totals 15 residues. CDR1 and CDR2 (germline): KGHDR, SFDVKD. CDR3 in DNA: TGTGCCACCAGCCTTGGACAGGGTATCACAGATACGCAGTATTTT. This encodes CATSLGQGITDTQYF.

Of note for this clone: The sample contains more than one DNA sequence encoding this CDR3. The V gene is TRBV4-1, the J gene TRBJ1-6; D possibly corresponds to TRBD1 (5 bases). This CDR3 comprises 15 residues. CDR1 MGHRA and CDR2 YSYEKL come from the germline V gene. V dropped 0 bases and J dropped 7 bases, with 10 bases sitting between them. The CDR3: CASSQEDRENSPLHF. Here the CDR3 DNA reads TGCGCCAGCAGCCAAGAAGACAGAGAAAATTCACCCCTCCACTTT.

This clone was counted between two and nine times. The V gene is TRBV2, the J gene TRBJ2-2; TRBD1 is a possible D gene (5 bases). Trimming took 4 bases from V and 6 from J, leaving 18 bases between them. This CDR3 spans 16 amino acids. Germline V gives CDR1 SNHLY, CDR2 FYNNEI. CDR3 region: CASSAPGQGRAGELFF. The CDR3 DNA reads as TGTGCCAGCAGTGCCCCCGGGCAGGGTAGGGCCGGGGAGCTGTTTTTT.

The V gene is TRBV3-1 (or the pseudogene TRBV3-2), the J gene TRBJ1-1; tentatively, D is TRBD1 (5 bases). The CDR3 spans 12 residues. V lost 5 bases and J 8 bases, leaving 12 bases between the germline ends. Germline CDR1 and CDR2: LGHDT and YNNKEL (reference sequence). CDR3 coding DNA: TGTGCCAGCAGCTTAGGACATTTAGAAGCTTTCTTT. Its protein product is CASSLGHLEAFF.

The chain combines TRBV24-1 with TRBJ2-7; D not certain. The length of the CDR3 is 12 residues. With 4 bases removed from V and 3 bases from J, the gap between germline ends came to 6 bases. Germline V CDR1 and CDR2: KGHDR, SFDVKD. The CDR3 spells CATSDVYYEQYF. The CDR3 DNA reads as TGTGCCACCAGTGACGTTTACTACGAGCAGTACTTC.